This T cell receptor beta chain was profiled in a study of memory CD4+ T cells and cytomegalovirus serostatus. Study conclusions and caveats: CD4+ memory repertoires contained about 40% of the roughly 160 reported CMV TCRbeta sequences. Median bootstrapped AUC for CMV status was just over 0.94 originally, less than 0.92 US-trained.

TCRdb's table, derived via immunoSEQ multiplex PCR, lists solely in-frame clones and lacks some. The profile shows 35,000 to 50,000 clones, just under 80% of them singletons. The sort gate was single viable CD3+CD4+CD8-CD45RO+ cells for memory CD4+ T cells. After thawing, CD4+ T cells were positively selected. As for this clone: No antigen is known for it.

The CDR3 totals 15 residues. Germline V gene data show CDR1 as SGHTA and CDR2 as FQGNSA. V was pared by 5 bases and J by 1 base, with 7 bases of the junction left unmatched. The rearrangement joins TRBV7-2 to TRBJ2-7; TRBD1 aligns across 8 bases. The sample comprised memory CD4+ T cells from blood. The receptor was derived from an adult in good health and CMV-seronegative. CDR3 in amino acids: CASSVDRDRSYEQYF. The CDR3 nucleotides read TGTGCCAGCAGCGTAGACCGGGACAGGTCCTACGAGCAGTACTTC.